This TCR beta chain was captured in a study of T cell clonality in common variable immunodeficiency. Study-wide points: TCRbeta clonality was increased in CVID versus healthy controls. Common variable immunodeficiency TCR beta sequences reportedly had fewer deletions and N-nucleotide insertions. T cell subpopulation sequencing would be needed to explain CVID clonality.

No CVID subject was ill or on immunomodulatory drugs when sampled. CDR3 length: 14 residues. Trimming stripped 1 base from V and 1 base from J, with 10 bases between. Looked up from germline, CDR1 is SQVTM and CDR2 is ANQGSEA. This clone was seen at least ten times. Its antigen is undetermined. Sequencing ends 3 residues short of the CDR3 end; the germline J gene provides the rest. Sequencing input was equivalent genomic DNA from CVID and controls. Clones were sequenced by immunoSEQ multiplex PCR, and TCRdb holds only the in-frame ones, with some missing. The sample counts about 33,000 clones, none seen once; the ten largest own about 6.1%.

Sequenced input: peripheral blood mononuclear cells. The sequence came from a human donor with common variable immunodeficiency. The rearrangement links TRBV29-1 to TRBJ2-5; D is perhaps TRBD1 (6 bases). The CDR3 region is CSVEGGHLQETQYF. Incomplete CDR3 DNA: TGCAGCGTTGAAGGGGGACACCTCCAAGAGACC.